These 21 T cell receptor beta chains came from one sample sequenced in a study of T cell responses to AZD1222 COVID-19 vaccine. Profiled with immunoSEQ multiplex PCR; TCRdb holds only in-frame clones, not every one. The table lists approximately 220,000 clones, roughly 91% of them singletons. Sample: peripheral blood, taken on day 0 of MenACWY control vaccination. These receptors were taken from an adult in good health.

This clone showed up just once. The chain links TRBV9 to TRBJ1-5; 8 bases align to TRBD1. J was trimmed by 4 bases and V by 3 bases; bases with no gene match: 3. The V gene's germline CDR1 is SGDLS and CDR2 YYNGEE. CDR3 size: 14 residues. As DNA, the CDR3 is TGTGCCAGCAGCGAACAGGGGGGTAATCAGCCCCAGCATTTT. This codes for CASSEQGGNQPQHF.

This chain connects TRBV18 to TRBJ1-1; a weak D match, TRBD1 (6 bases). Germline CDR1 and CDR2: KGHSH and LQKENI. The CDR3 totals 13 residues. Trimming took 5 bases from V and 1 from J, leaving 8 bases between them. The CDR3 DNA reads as TGTGCCAGCTCAAAGGGACAGAACACTGAAGCTTTCTTT. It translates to CASSKGQNTEAFF.

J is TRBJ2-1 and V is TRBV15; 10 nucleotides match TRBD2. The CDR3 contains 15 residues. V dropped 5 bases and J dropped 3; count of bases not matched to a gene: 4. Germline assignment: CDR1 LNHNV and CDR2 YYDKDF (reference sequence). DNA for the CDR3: TGTGCCACCAGCCGTAGGACTAGCGGCTACAATGAGCAGTTCTTC. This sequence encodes CATSRRTSGYNEQFF. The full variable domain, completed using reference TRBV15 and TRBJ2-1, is DAMVIQNPRYQVTQFGKPVTLSCSQTLNHNVMYWYQQKSSQAPKLLFHYYDKDFNNEADTPDNFQSRRPNTSFCFLDIRSPGLGDTAMYLCATSRRTSGYNEQFFGPGTRLTVL.

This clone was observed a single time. Here the CDR3 reads CASSKREGGNTEAFF. The CDR3, as DNA: TGTGCCAGCTCTAAGAGGGAAGGGGGGAACACTGAAGCTTTCTTT. The gene calls are TRBV18 and TRBJ1-1, with D perhaps matching TRBD1 (6 bases). V lost 6 bases and J lost 1, with 15 bases in between. In germline, CDR1 is KGHSH, CDR2 LQKENI. The CDR3 runs to 15 residues.

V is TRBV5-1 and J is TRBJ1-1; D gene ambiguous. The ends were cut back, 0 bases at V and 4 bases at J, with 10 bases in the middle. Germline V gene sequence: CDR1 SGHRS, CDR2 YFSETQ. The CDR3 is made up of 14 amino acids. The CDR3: CASSLDVLGTEAFF. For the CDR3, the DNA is TGCGCCAGCAGCTTGGATGTCCTAGGCACTGAAGCTTTCTTT.

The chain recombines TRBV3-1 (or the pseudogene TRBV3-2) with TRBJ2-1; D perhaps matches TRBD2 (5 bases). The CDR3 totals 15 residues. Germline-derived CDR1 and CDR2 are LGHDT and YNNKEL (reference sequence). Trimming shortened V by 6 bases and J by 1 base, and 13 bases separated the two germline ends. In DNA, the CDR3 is TGTGCCAGCAGTCTCGACCGGGATTCCTACAATGAGCAGTTCTTC. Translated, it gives CASSLDRDSYNEQFF.

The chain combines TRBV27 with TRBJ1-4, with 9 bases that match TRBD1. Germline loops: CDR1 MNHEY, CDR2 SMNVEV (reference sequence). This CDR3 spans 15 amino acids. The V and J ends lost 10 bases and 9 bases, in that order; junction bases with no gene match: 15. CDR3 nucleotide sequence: TGTGCCACCGACAACCTGGGACAGGGAGAGAAAAAACTGTTTTTT. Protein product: CATDNLGQGEKKLFF.

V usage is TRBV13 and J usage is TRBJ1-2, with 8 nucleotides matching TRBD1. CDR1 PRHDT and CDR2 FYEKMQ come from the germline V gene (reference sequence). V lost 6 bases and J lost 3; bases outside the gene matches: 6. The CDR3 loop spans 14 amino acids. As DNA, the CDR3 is TGTGCCAGCAGAAACAGGGGGGAGGACTATGGCTACACCTTC. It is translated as CASRNRGEDYGYTF.

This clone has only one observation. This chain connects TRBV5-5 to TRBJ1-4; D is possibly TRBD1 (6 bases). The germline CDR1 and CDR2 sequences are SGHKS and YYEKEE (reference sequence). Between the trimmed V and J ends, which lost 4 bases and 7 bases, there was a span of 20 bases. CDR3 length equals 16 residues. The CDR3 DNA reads TGTGCCAGCAGCCCGCCCTGGGAGACAGGAAGTGAAAAACTGTTTTTT. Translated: CASSPPWETGSEKLFF. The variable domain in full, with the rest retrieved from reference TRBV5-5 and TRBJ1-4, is DAGVTQSPTHLIKTRGQQVTLRCSPISGHKSVSWYQQVLGQGPQFIFQYYEKEERGRGNFPDRFSARQFPNYSSELNVNALLLGDSALYLCASSPPWETGSEKLFFGSGTQLSVL.

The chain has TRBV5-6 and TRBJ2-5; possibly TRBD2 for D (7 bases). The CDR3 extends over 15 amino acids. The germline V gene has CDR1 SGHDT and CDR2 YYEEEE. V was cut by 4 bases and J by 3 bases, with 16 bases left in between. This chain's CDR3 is CASSVWGGREETQYF. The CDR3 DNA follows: TGTGCCAGCAGCGTATGGGGGGGCAGAGAAGAGACCCAGTACTTC.

The CDR3 region has the DNA TGCGCCAGCAGCCAAGCTAGCGGGGGAGATACGCAGTATTTT. Amino acids: CASSQASGGDTQYF. The V and J genes are TRBV4-3 and TRBJ2-3, with 10 bases aligning to TRBD2. The CDR3 covers 14 residues. Germline V gene sequence: CDR1 LGHNA, CDR2 YSLEER. V was pared by 1 base and J by 5 bases, with 0 bases of the junction left unmatched.

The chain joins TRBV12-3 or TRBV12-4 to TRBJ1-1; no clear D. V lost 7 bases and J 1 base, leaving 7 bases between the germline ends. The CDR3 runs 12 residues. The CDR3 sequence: CASTIQNTEAFF. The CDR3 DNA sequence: TGTGCCAGCACAATACAGAACACTGAAGCTTTCTTT.

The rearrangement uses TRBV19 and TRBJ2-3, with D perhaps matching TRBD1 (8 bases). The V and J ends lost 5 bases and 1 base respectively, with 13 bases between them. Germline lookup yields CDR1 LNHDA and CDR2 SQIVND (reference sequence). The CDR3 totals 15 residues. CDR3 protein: CASSATGGGTDTQYF. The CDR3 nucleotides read TGTGCCAGTAGTGCTACAGGGGGGGGCACAGATACGCAGTATTTT.

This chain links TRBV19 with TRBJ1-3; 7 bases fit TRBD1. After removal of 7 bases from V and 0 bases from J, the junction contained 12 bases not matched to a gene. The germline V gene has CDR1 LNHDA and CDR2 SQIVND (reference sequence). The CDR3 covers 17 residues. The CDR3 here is CASIIGGGGVSGNTIYF. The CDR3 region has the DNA TGTGCCAGTATTATTGGAGGAGGGGGCGTCTCTGGAAACACCATATATTTT.

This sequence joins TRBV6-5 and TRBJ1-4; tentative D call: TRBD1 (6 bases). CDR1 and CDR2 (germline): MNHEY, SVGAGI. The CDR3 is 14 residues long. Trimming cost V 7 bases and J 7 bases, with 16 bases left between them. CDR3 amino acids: CASTGVGTPEKLFF. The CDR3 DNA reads TGTGCCAGCACGGGTGTTGGGACACCTGAAAAACTGTTTTTT.

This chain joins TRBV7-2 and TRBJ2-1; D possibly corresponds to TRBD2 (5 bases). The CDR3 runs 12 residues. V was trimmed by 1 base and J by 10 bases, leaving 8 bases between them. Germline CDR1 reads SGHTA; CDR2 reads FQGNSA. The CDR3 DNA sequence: TGTGCCAGCAGCTTAGATTGGAGGGAGCAGTTCTTC. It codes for CASSLDWREQFF. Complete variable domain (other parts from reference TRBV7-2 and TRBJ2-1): GAGVSQSPSNKVTEKGKDVELRCDPISGHTALYWYRQSLGQGLEFLIYFQGNSAPDKSGLPSDRFSAERTGGSVSTLTIQRTQQEDSAVYLCASSLDWREQFFGPGTRLTVL.

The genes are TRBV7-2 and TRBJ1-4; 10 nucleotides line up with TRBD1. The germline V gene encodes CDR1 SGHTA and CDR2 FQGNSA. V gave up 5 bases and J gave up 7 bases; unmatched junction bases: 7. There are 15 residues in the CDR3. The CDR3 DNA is TGTGCCAGCAGCAGGGGACAGGGGCTCTCTGAAAAACTGTTTTTT. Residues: CASSRGQGLSEKLFF.

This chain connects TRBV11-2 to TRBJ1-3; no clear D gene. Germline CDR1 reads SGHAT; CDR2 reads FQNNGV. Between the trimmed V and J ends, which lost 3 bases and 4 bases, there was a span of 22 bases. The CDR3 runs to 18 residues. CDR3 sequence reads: CASSFRAGGPRAGNTIYF. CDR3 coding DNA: TGTGCCAGCAGCTTCCGGGCGGGAGGCCCCCGAGCGGGAAACACCATATATTTT.

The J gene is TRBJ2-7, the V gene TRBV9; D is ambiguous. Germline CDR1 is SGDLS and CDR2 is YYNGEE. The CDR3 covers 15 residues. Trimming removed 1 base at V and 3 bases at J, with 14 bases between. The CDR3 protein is CASSVWAGESYEQYF. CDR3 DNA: TGTGCCAGCAGCGTATGGGCAGGTGAAAGCTACGAGCAGTACTTC. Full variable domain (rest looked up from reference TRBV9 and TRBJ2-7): DSGVTQTPKHLITATGQRVTLRCSPRSGDLSVYWYQQSLDQGLQFLIQYYNGEERAKGNILERFSAQQFPDLHSELNLSSLELGDSALYFCASSVWAGESYEQYFGPGTRLTVT.

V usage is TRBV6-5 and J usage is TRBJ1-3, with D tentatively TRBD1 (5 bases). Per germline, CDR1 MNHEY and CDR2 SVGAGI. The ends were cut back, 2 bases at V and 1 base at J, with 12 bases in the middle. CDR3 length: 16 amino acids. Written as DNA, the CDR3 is TGTGCCAGCAGTTACCGGGGGGGGAAATCTGGAAACACCATATATTTT. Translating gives CASSYRGGKSGNTIYF.

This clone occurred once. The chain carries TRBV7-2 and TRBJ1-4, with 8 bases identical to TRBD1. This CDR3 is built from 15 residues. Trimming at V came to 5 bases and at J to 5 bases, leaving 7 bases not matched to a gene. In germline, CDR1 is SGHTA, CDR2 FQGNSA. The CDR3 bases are TGTGCCAGCAGCCTGGACAGGGCCCGGAATGAAAAACTGTTTTTT. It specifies CASSLDRARNEKLFF.